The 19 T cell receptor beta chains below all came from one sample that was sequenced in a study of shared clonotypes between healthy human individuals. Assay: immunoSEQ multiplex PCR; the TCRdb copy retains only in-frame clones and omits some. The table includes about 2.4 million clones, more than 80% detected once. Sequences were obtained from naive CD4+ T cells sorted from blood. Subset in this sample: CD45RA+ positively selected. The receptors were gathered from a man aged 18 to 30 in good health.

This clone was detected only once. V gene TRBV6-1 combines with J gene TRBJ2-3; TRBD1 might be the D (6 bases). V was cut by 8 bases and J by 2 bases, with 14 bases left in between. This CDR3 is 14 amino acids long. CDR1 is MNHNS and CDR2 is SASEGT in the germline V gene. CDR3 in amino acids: CASGLGHPTDTQYF. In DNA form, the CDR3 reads TGTGCCAGCGGATTGGGACACCCCACAGATACGCAGTATTTT.

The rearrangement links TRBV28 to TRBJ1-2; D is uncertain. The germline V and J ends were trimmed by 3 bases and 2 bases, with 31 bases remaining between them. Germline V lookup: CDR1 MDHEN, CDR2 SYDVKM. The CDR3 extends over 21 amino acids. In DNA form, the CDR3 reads TGTGCCAGCAGTTTCTATGCCTTCAACAGTGGACTAAGAACGACGAACTATGGCTACACCTTC. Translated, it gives CASSFYAFNSGLRTTNYGYTF.

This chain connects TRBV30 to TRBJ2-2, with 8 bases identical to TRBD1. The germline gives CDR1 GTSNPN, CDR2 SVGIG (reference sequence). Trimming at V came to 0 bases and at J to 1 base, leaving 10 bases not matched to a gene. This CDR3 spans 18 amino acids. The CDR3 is CAWSVGWLGQENTGELFF. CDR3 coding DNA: TGTGCCTGGAGTGTTGGGTGGTTGGGACAGGAGAACACCGGGGAGCTGTTTTTT.

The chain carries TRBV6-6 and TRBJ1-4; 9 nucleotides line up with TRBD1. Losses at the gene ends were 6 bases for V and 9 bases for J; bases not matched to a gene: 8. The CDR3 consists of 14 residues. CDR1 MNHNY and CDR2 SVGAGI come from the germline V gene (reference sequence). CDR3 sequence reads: CASSPDRGPQKLFF. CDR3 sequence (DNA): TGTGCCAGCAGCCCGGACAGGGGCCCTCAAAAACTGTTTTTT.

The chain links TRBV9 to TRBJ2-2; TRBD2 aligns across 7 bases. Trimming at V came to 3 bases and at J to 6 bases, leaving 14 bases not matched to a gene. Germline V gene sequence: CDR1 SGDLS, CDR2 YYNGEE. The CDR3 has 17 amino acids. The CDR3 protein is CASSAFWTSRAPGELFF. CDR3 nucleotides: TGTGCCAGCAGCGCCTTCTGGACTAGTCGGGCCCCCGGGGAGCTGTTTTTT.

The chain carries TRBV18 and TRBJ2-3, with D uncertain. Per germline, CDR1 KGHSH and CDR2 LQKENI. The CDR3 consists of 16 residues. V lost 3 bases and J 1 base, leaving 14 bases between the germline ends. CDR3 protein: CASSPLRVAGTDTQYF. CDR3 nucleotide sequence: TGTGCCAGCTCACCCCTGAGAGTAGCAGGCACAGATACGCAGTATTTT.

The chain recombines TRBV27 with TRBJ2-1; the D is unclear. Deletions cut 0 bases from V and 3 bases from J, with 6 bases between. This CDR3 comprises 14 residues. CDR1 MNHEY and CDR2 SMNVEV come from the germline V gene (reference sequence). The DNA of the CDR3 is TGTGCCAGCAGTTTATCCGATCACTACAATGAGCAGTTCTTC. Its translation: CASSLSDHYNEQFF.

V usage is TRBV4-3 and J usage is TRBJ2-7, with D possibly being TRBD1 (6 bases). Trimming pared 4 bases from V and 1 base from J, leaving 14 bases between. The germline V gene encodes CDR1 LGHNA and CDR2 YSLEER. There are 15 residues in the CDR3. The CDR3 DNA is TGCGCCAGCAGCCTGTCTCAGGGGAGTTCCTACGAGCAGTACTTC. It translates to CASSLSQGSSYEQYF.

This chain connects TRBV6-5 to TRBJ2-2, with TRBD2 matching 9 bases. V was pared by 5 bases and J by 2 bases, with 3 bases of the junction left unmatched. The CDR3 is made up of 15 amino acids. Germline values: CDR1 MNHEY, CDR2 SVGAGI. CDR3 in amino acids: CASSPGLANTGELFF. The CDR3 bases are TGTGCCAGCAGTCCGGGACTAGCAAACACCGGGGAGCTGTTTTTT.

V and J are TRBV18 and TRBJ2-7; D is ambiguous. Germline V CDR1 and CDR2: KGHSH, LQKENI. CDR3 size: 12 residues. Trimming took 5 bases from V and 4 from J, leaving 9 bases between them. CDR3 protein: CASSSDVYEQYF. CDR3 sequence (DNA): TGTGCCAGCTCATCGGACGTTTACGAGCAGTACTTC.

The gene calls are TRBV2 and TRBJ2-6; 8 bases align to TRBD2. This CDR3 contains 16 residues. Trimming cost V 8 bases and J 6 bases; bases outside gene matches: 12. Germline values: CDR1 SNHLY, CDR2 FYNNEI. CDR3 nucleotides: TGTGCCAGCTCGGGAGGGGGGGACTTGGCGGCCAACGTCCTGACTTTC. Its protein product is CASSGGGDLAANVLTF.

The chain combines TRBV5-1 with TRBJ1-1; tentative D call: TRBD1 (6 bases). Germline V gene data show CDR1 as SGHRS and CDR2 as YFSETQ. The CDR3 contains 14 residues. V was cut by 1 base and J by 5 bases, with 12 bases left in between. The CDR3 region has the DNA TGCGCCAGCAGCTTGTTTGAGGGGGGGACTGAAGCTTTCTTT. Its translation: CASSLFEGGTEAFF.

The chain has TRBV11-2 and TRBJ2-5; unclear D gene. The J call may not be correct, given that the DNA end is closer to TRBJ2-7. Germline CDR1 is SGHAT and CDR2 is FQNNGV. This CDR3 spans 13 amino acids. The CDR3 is CASSLAVNYEQYF. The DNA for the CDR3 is TGTGCCAGCAGCTTAGCGGTGAACTACGAGCAGTACTTC.

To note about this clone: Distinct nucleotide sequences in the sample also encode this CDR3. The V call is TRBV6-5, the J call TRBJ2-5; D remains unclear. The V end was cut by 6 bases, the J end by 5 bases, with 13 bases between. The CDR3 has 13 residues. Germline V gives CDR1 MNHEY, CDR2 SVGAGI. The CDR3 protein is CASSPAGLETQYF. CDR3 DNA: TGTGCCAGCAGCCCCGCAGGTCTGGAGACCCAGTACTTC.

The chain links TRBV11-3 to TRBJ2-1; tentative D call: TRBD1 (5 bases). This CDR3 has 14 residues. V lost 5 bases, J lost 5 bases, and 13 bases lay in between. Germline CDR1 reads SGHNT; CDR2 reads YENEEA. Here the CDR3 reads CASSIRQSHNEQFF. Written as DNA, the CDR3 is TGTGCCAGCAGCATTCGACAGTCTCACAATGAGCAGTTCTTC.

The DNA of the CDR3 is TGTGCCAGCAGTTTAGAGGGGTCAAGAGGAGCCCTCCACTTT. As protein: CASSLEGSRGALHF. The chain uses TRBV27 and TRBJ1-6; D may be TRBD1 (5 bases). In germline, CDR1 is MNHEY, CDR2 SMNVEV (reference sequence). The CDR3 is made up of 14 amino acids. Trimming took off 2 bases at V and 14 bases at J, with 16 bases between the two ends.

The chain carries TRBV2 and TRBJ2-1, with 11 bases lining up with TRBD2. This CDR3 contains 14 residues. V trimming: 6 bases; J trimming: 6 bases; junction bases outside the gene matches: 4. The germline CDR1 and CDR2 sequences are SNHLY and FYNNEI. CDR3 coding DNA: TGTGCCAGCAGCGGGACTAGCGGCGTCAATGAGCAGTTCTTC. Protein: CASSGTSGVNEQFF. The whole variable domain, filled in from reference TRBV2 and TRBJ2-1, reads EPEVTQTPSHQVTQMGQEVILRCVPISNHLYFYWYRQILGQKVEFLVSFYNNEISEKSEIFDDQFSVERPDGSNFTLKIRSTKLEDSAMYFCASSGTSGVNEQFFGPGTRLTVL.

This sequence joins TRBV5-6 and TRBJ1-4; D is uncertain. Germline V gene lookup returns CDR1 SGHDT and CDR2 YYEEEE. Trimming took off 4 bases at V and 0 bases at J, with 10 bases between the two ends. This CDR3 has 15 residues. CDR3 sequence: CASSTSGTTNEKLFF. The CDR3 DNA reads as TGTGCCAGCAGCACGTCCGGGACAACTAATGAAAAACTGTTTTTT.

This chain's CDR3 is CASSLRGGSSGANVLTF. The CDR3 nucleotides read TGTGCCAGCAGTCTTCGGGGAGGCAGCTCTGGGGCCAACGTCCTGACTTTC. The chain carries TRBV28 and TRBJ2-6; D might be TRBD2 (6 bases). The CDR3 covers 17 residues. Deletions cut 5 bases from V and 0 bases from J, with 14 bases between. Germline V lookup: CDR1 MDHEN, CDR2 SYDVKM.